Below, 22 T cell receptor beta chains from the same sample are listed, as sequenced in a study of T cell changes during pregnancy in multiple sclerosis. Sequenced by immunoSEQ multiplex PCR; TCRdb stores in-frame clones only, minus some. The sample gives approximately 92,000 clones, 92% of which show up once; about 1.5% is in the top ten. Here the sequenced sample was peripheral blood, taken in the first trimester of pregnancy. These receptors originate from a female donor with multiple sclerosis, enrolled in a pregnancy study.

The gene calls are TRBV2 and TRBJ2-7, with 8 nucleotides matching TRBD1. V shed 3 bases and J 2 bases; nucleotides not matched to a gene: 0. The CDR3 runs 13 residues. The germline gives CDR1 SNHLY, CDR2 FYNNEI. CDR3 loop: CASSDRGPYEQYF. The CDR3 coding sequence is TGTGCCAGCAGTGACAGGGGGCCCTACGAGCAGTACTTC.

The chain is built from TRBV6-1 and TRBJ1-5; no reliable D call. This CDR3 is 14 amino acids long. CDR1 and CDR2 from the germline V gene are MNHNS and SASEGT. Trimming took off 2 bases at V and 0 bases at J, with 5 bases between the two ends. The CDR3 coding sequence is TGTGCCAGCAGTGAACTTTCTAGCAATCAGCCCCAGCATTTT. It translates to CASSELSSNQPQHF.

The V call is TRBV2, the J call TRBJ1-2, with a weak D call TRBD1 (6 bases). The V end was cut by 7 bases, the J end by 3 bases, with 12 bases between. The CDR3 contains 13 residues. Germline V gives CDR1 SNHLY, CDR2 FYNNEI. In DNA form, the CDR3 reads TGTGCCAGCATTCGGACAGAAGACTATGGCTACACCTTC. It yields the protein CASIRTEDYGYTF.

The V gene is TRBV28, the J gene TRBJ1-1; no definite D call. The CDR3 covers 12 residues. V was clipped by 5 bases and J by 1 base, with 5 bases between them. Germline loops: CDR1 MDHEN, CDR2 SYDVKM. The CDR3, as DNA: TGTGCCAGCAGTCAGGCGAACACTGAAGCTTTCTTT. Translated: CASSQANTEAFF.

The rearrangement links TRBV2 to TRBJ1-3; D is ambiguous. The length of the CDR3 is 17 residues. The V gene lost 2 bases and the J gene lost 0 bases, with 14 bases spanning the gap. In germline, CDR1 is SNHLY, CDR2 FYNNEI. DNA of the CDR3: TGTGCCAGCAGTGAACGGGGATGGGGAAGCTCTGGAAACACCATATATTTT. Translated: CASSERGWGSSGNTIYF.

This clone was seen only a few times. The CDR3 region is CASSPRRGRYEQYF. CDR3 bases: TGTGCCAGCAGCCCACGCCGGGGTCGGTACGAGCAGTACTTC. The rearrangement links TRBV28 to TRBJ2-7, with D maybe TRBD2 (5 bases). CDR1 MDHEN and CDR2 SYDVKM come from the germline V gene. There are 14 residues in the CDR3. With 6 bases removed from V and 4 bases from J, the gap between germline ends came to 16 bases.

The chain employs TRBV18 and TRBJ2-3; D uncertain. Germline CDR1 and CDR2: KGHSH and LQKENI. The CDR3 totals 13 residues. V shed 3 bases and J shed 5 bases, with 9 bases lying between them. The CDR3 DNA follows: TGTGCCAGCTCACCGGGCGCTGGAGATACGCAGTATTTT. Amino acid sequence: CASSPGAGDTQYF.

V and J are TRBV2 and TRBJ2-1, with 12 bases aligning to TRBD2. CDR1 and CDR2 (germline): SNHLY, FYNNEI. The V and J ends lost 5 bases and 5 bases, in that order; junction bases with no gene match: 7. The length of the CDR3 is 16 residues. The CDR3 loop reads CASSNVLAGGNNEQFF. The CDR3 DNA reads TGTGCCAGCAGTAATGTACTAGCGGGGGGTAACAATGAGCAGTTCTTC.

V and J are TRBV19 and TRBJ1-5; tentative D call: TRBD1 (5 bases). The CDR3 is 13 residues long. V lost 6 bases and J 7 bases, leaving 13 bases between the germline ends. Per germline, CDR1 LNHDA and CDR2 SQIVND (reference sequence). In nucleotides, the CDR3 is TGTGCCAGTAGCTCATCAAGGGGACAGCCCCAGCATTTT. Protein: CASSSSRGQPQHF.

The rearrangement links TRBV9 to TRBJ2-3, with 11 bases matching TRBD2. CDR3 length equals 19 residues. CDR1 and CDR2 (germline): SGDLS, YYNGEE. The ends lost 3 bases at V and 0 bases at J; junction bases unmatched: 12. CDR3 in amino acids: CASSAIIPRLAGSTDTQYF. Here the CDR3 DNA reads TGTGCCAGCAGCGCTATTATCCCCCGACTAGCGGGAAGCACAGATACGCAGTATTTT.

The rearrangement uses TRBV27 and TRBJ2-5, with a tentative D call TRBD2 (6 bases). The CDR3 has 15 residues. V shed 3 bases and J shed 5 bases, with 16 bases lying between them. CDR1 is MNHEY and CDR2 is SMNVEV in the germline V gene (reference sequence). Here the CDR3 DNA reads TGTGCCAGCAGTTTCGGCGTCAGGAGGGGTGAGACCCAGTACTTC. Protein: CASSFGVRRGETQYF.

This rearrangement joins TRBV4-1 to TRBJ1-1, with no clear D. V was shortened by 0 bases and J by 1 base, with 6 bases between the two germline ends. This CDR3 has 14 amino acids. The germline CDR1 and CDR2 sequences are MGHRA and YSYEKL. CDR3 amino acids: CASSQDGGNTEAFF. The CDR3 DNA is TGCGCCAGCAGCCAAGACGGCGGGAACACTGAAGCTTTCTTT.

J is TRBJ1-4 and V is TRBV27; D might be TRBD1 (5 bases). The ends were cut back, 4 bases at V and 4 bases at J, with 13 bases in the middle. In germline, CDR1 is MNHEY, CDR2 SMNVEV (reference sequence). The CDR3 totals 15 residues. CDR3 protein: CASSSLQGINEKLFF. The CDR3 DNA reads as TGTGCCAGCAGTTCATTGCAGGGTATTAATGAAAAACTGTTTTTT.

The V call is TRBV2, the J call TRBJ2-7; TRBD1 agrees at 8 bases. CDR1 and CDR2 (germline): SNHLY, FYNNEI. The CDR3 runs 15 residues. The V gene end was trimmed by 6 bases and the J gene end by 5 bases; junction bases not matched to a gene: 12. As DNA, the CDR3 is TGTGCCAGCAGAGCCTCGCAGGGGGCGGCGAACGAGCAGTACTTC. The encoded protein is CASRASQGAANEQYF. Using reference TRBV2 and TRBJ2-7 for the parts outside the CDR3, the full variable domain is EPEVTQTPSHQVTQMGQEVILRCVPISNHLYFYWYRQILGQKVEFLVSFYNNEISEKSEIFDDQFSVERPDGSNFTLKIRSTKLEDSAMYFCASRASQGAANEQYFGPGTRLTVT.

This chain uses TRBV30 with TRBJ1-2; possible D gene TRBD1, 5 bases. Trimming stripped 2 bases from V and 4 bases from J, with 14 bases between. Germline V gene lookup returns CDR1 GTSNPN and CDR2 SVGIG (reference sequence). The CDR3 covers 14 residues. The DNA for the CDR3 is TGTGCCTGGAGTAAACAGGATGGGATCTATGGCTACACCTTC. Translation gives CAWSKQDGIYGYTF.

This chain joins TRBV12-5 and TRBJ2-5; possibly TRBD2 for D (5 bases). CDR3 length equals 14 residues. V lost 8 bases to trimming and J lost 3 bases, with 16 bases between them. In germline, CDR1 is LGHNT, CDR2 FRNRAP. The CDR3 DNA reads TGTGCTAGTTCAGAAGGCGGGCGGGAAGAGACCCAGTACTTC. Amino acid sequence: CASSEGGREETQYF.

The rearrangement joins TRBV28 to TRBJ2-3; possibly TRBD1 for D (5 bases). Germline CDR1 MDHEN, CDR2 SYDVKM. The CDR3 extends over 14 amino acids. Trimming cost V 4 bases and J 6 bases, with 14 bases left between them. CDR3 bases: TGTGCCAGCAGTTCACAGGTGGCATTTGATACGCAGTATTTT. Translated, it gives CASSSQVAFDTQYF.

The sample holds one count of this clone. The chain recombines TRBV9 with TRBJ2-1; 14 bases are shared with TRBD2. The germline gives CDR1 SGDLS, CDR2 YYNGEE. Trimming removed 0 bases from V and 0 bases from J; junction bases left unmatched: 5. The CDR3 contains 19 residues. Written as DNA, the CDR3 is TGTGCCAGCAGCGTAGACGGCGGGACTAGCGGGAGCTCCTACAATGAGCAGTTCTTC. Its protein product is CASSVDGGTSGSSYNEQFF.

This chain connects TRBV19 to TRBJ2-1, with a tentative D call TRBD2 (6 bases). Germline CDR1 reads LNHDA; CDR2 reads SQIVND (reference sequence). The CDR3 consists of 15 residues. Between the trimmed V and J ends, which lost 1 base and 5 bases, there was a span of 12 bases. The CDR3 region has the DNA TGTGCCAGTAGTATAGTTGTTAGCGGTAACAATGAGCAGTTCTTC. This translates into CASSIVVSGNNEQFF. Combining the CDR3 with reference TRBV19 and TRBJ2-1 gives the whole variable domain DGGITQSPKYLFRKEGQNVTLSCEQNLNHDAMYWYRQDPGQGLRLIYYSQIVNDFQKGDIAEGYSVSREKKESFPLTVTSAQKNPTAFYLCASSIVVSGNNEQFFGPGTRLTVL.

This clone was detected once. The chain joins TRBV7-6 to TRBJ2-4, with 7 bases identical to TRBD1. CDR1 and CDR2 (germline): SGHVS, FNYEAQ. V lost 0 bases and J lost 0; bases outside the gene matches: 17. The CDR3 loop spans 21 amino acids. This CDR3 reads CASSLAIGEGGDWIAKNIQYF. CDR3 DNA: TGTGCCAGCAGCTTAGCGATAGGGGAAGGGGGCGATTGGATAGCCAAAAACATTCAGTACTTC.

The chain's CDR3 is CASRRQASYEQYF. CDR3 DNA: TGTGCCAGCAGAAGACAGGCTTCCTACGAGCAGTACTTC. This chain uses TRBV28 with TRBJ2-7; tentative D call: TRBD1 (6 bases). CDR1 MDHEN and CDR2 SYDVKM come from the germline V gene. Trimming left V 6 bases short and J 1 base short, with 10 bases between. CDR3 size: 13 residues.

This chain connects TRBV27 to TRBJ2-1; 9 positions agree with TRBD2. J lost 8 bases, V lost 5 bases, and 7 bases had no gene match. This CDR3 region has 14 residues. Germline CDR1 reads MNHEY; CDR2 reads SMNVEV (reference sequence). CDR3 sequence (DNA): TGTGCCAGCAGTAGGCTAGCGGGAAGACATGAGCAGTTCTTC. Translation gives CASSRLAGRHEQFF.